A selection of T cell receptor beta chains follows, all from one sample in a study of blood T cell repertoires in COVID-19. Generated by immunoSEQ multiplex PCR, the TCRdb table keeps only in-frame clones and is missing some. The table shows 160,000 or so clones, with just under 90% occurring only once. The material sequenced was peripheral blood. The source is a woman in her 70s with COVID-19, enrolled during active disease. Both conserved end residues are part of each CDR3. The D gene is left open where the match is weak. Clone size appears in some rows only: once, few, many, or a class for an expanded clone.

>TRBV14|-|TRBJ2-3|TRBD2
CASSPSGGAHTQYF
TGTGCCAGCAGCCCTAGCGGGGGGGCACATACGCAGTATTTT
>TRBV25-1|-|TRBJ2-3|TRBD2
CASSSSGGTNTQYF
TGTGCCAGCAGCAGTAGCGGGGGGACGAATACGCAGTATTTT
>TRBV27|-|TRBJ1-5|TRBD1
CASSRTGGNQPQHF
TGTGCCAGCAGCCGGACAGGGGGCAATCAGCCCCAGCATTTT
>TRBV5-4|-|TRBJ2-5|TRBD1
CASSVQTGGLETQYF
TGTGCCAGCAGCGTACAGACAGGGGGATTGGAGACCCAGTACTTC
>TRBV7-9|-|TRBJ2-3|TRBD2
CASSPPTSGGTSTDTQYF
TGTGCCAGCAGTCCACCGACTAGCGGGGGCACCAGCACAGATACGCAGTATTTT
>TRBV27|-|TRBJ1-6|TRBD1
CASRSGTGTSPLHF
TGTGCCAGCAGGTCCGGGACAGGGACTTCACCCCTCCACTTT
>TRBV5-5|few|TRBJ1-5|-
CASSFVDSNQPQHF
TGTGCCAGCAGCTTCGTAGATAGCAATCAGCCCCAGCATTTT
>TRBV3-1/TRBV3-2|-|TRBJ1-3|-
CASSQAGNTIYF
TGTGCCAGCAGCCAAGCAGGAAACACCATATATTTT
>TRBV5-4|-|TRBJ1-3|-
CASSLGQGYGNTIYF
TGTGCCAGCAGCTTGGGGCAGGGTTATGGAAACACCATATATTTT
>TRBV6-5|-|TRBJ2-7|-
CASAVARAGSYEQYF
TGTGCCAGCGCCGTTGCGAGGGCGGGCTCCTACGAGCAGTACTTC
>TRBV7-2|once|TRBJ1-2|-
CASSLRPGYLNYGYTF
TGTGCCAGCAGCTTAAGGCCAGGGTATTTAAACTATGGCTACACCTTC
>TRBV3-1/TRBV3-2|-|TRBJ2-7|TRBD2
CASSQALLGGGMDF
TGTGCCAGCAGCCAAGCCCTACTGGGCGGGGGGATGGATTTC
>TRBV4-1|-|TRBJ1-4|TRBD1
CASSHVGQGRSTNEKLFF
TGCGCCAGCAGCCACGTGGGACAGGGGAGATCAACTAATGAAAAACTGTTTTTT
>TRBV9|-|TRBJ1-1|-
CASSARWNTEAFF
TGTGCCAGCAGCGCCCGGTGGAACACTGAAGCTTTCTTT
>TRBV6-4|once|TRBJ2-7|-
CASSEWVGTEQYF
TGTGCCAGCAGCGAATGGGTCGGGACTGAGCAGTACTTC
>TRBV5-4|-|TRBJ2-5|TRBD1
CASSAGGILQETQYF
TGTGCCAGCAGCGCAGGGGGTATTCTTCAAGAGACCCAGTACTTC
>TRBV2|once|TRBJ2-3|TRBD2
CASSEGLAGDTDTQYF
TGTGCCAGCAGTGAAGGCCTAGCGGGGGACACAGATACGCAGTATTTT
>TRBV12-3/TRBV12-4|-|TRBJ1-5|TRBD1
CASSSDRDQPQHF
TGTGCCAGCAGCTCCGACAGGGACCAGCCCCAGCATTTT
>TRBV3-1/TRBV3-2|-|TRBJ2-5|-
CASSQASQETQYF
TGTGCCAGCAGCCAGGCAAGCCAAGAGACCCAGTACTTC
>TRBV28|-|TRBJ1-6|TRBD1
CASSPQGFSDSPLHF
TGTGCCAGCAGTCCACAGGGGTTCTCCGATTCACCCCTCCACTTT
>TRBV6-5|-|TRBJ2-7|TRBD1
CASKKGQGTYEQYF
TGTGCCAGCAAAAAGGGACAGGGTACCTACGAGCAGTACTTC
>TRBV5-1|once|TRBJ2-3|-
CASSLAAGSTDTQYF
TGCGCCAGCAGCTTGGCGGCAGGAAGCACAGATACGCAGTATTTT
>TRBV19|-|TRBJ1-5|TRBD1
CASSTTGDGQPQHF
TGTGCCAGTAGCACGACAGGGGACGGACAGCCCCAGCATTTT
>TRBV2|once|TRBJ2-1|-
CASSEALRVPYNEQFF
TGTGCCAGCAGTGAAGCGCTGAGGGTTCCCTACAATGAGCAGTTCTTC
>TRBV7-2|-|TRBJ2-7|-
CASSLEPLASEQYF
TGTGCCAGCAGCTTAGAACCTCTAGCAAGCGAGCAGTACTTC
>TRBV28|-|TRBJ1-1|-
CASSPRKTGNTEAFF
TGTGCCAGCAGCCCAAGAAAGACAGGGAACACTGAAGCTTTCTTT